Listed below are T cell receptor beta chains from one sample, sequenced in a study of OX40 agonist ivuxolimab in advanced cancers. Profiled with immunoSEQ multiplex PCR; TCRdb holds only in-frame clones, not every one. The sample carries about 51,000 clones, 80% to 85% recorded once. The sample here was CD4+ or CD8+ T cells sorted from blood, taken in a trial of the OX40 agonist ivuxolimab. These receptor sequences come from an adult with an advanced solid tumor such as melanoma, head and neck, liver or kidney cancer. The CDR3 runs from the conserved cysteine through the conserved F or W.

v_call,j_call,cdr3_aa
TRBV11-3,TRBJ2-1,CASSDPGHGREQFF
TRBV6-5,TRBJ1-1,CASSRTGTTNTEAFF
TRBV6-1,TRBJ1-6,CASSERVVYNSPLHF
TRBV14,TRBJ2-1,CASSQGATGAYNEQFF
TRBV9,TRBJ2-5,CASSVAKGGPGFETQYF
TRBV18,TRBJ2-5,CASSRDAGETQYF
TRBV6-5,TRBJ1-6,CASSAGQGSSPLHF
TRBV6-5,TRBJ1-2,CASSAGTVNYGYTF
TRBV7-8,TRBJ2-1,CASSLVTGGPYNEQFF
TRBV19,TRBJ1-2,CASSNDRGQNGYTF
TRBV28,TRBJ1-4,CASSSPGQGSEKLFF
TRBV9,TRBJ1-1,CASSLGQGRNTEAFF
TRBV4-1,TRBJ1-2,CASSHVPGQANYGYTF
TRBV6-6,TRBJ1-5,CASGTGSNQPQHF
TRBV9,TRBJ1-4,CATAQGDSYNEKLFF
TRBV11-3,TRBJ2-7,CASSLGVQGGYEQYF
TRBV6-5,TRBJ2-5,CASTGTGTRETQYF
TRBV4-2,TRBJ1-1,CASSQERDTEAFF
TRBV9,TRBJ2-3,CASSVSSLETDTQYF
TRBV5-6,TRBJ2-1,CASSDYREGPFF
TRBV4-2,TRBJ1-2,CASSQDVGQAGYGYTF
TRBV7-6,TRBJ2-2,CASSRDRDTGELFF
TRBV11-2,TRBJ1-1,CASSLGTLNTEAFF
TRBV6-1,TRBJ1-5,CASSAGTGGIGNQPQHF
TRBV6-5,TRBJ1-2,CASSYSPTRGYYGYTF
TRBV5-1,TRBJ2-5,CASSEPQETQYF
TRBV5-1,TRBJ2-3,CASSLGASLVYTQYF
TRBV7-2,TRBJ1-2,CASSLRQGGYGYTF
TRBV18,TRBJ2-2,CASSPLEGAKTGELFF
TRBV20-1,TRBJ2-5,CSASPSETQYF
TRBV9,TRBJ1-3,CASSVPAGNTIYF
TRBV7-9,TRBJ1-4,CASGLGNEKLFF
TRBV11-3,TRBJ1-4,CASRDWTVNSRRVFF
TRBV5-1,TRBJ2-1,CASSLEGVGGRNEQFF
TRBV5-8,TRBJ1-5,CASSFDRTNQPQHF
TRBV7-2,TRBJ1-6,CASSLENGVNSPLHF
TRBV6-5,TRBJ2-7,CASSHRQGSLNEQYF
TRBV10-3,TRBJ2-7,CAISLQGLYEQYF
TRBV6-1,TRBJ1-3,CASSDASSSGNTIYF
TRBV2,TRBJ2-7,CASMPDIRYEQYF
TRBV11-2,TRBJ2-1,CASSPWIAGATNNEQFF
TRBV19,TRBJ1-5,CASSISQGGNQPQHF
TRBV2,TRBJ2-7,CASTQGGYEQYF
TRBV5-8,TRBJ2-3,CASSSLVRVGATDTQYF
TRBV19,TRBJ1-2,CASSAQGGYGYTF
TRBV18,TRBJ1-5,CASSPAQDNQPQHF
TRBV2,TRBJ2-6,CASSGLAGGIGANVLTF
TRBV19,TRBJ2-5,CASSASTGTSGPQETQYF
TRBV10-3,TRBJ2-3,CAISDLAGGLTDTQYF
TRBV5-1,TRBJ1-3,CASSDQGGNTIYF
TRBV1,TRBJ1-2,CTTGTPVRKTYGYTF
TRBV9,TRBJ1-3,CASSVSQGGNTIYF
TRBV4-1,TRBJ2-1,CASSQVEGSYNEQFF
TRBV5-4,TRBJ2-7,CASSPWPGTAYEQYF
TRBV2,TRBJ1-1,CASSGAGGRRAFF
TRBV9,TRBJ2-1,CASSVGQGVYNEQFF